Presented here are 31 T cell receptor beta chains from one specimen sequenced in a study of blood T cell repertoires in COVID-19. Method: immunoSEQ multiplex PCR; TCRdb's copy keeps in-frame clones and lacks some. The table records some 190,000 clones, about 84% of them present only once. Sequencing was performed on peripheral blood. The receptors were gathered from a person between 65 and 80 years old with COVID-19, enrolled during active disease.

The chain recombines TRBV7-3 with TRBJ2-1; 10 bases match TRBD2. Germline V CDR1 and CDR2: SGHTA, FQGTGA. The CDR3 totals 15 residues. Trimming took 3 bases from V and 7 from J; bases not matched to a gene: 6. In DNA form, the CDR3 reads TGTGCCAGCAGCTTTGTAGCGGGAGGTCTAAATGAGCAGTTCTTC. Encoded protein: CASSFVAGGLNEQFF.

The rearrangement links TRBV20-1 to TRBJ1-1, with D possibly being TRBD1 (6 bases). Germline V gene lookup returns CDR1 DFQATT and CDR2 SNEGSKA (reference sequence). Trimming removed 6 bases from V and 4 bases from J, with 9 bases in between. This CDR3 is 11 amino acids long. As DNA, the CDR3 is TGCAGTGCGAGACAGGCCACTGAAGCTTTCTTT. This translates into CSARQATEAFF.

CDR3: CASRLPGGAGYGYTF. The CDR3, as DNA: TGTGCCAGCAGACTCCCTGGGGGCGCCGGCTATGGCTACACCTTC. The V call is TRBV28, the J call TRBJ1-2; TRBD1 might be the D (6 bases). The CDR3 has 15 residues. Per the germline V gene, CDR1 is MDHEN and CDR2 is SYDVKM. Trimming pared 6 bases from V and 4 bases from J, leaving 18 bases between.

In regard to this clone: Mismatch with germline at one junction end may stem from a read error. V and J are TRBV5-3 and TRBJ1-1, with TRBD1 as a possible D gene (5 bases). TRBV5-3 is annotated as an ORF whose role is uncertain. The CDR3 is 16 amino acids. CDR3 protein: CARRLAPREGYTEAFF. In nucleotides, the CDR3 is TGTGCCAGAAGGTTGGCACCCAGGGAGGGGTACACTGAAGCTTTCTTT.

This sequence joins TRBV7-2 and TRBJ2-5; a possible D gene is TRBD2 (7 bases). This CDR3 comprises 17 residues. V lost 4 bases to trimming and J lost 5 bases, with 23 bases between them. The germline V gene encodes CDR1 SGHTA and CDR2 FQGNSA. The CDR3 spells CASSSPRGGLFMETQYF. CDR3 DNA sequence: TGTGCCAGCAGCTCGCCTAGGGGGGGACTCTTCATGGAGACCCAGTACTTC.

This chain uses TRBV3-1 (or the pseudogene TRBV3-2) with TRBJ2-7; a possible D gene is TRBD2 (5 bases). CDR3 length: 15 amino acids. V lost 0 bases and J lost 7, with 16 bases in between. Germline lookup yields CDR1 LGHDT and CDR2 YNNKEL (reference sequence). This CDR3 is CASSQDLQPSGEQYF. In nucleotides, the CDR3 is TGTGCCAGCAGCCAAGATCTTCAGCCATCGGGGGAGCAGTACTTC.

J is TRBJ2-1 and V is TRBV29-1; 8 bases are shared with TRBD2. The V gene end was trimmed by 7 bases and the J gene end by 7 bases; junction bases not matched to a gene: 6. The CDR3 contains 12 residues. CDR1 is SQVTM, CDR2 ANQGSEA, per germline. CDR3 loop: CSDLTSANEQFF. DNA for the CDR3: TGCAGCGACCTGACTAGCGCAAATGAGCAGTTCTTC.

CDR3 DNA: TGCAGCGTTGAGATTGGCGGAGGGGCGGACCAAGAGACCCAGTACTTC. Translating gives CSVEIGGGADQETQYF. The genes are TRBV29-1 and TRBJ2-5, with D maybe TRBD2 (6 bases). The CDR3 loop spans 16 amino acids. Per the germline V gene, CDR1 is SQVTM and CDR2 is ANQGSEA. The V end was cut by 3 bases, the J end by 0 bases, with 17 bases between.

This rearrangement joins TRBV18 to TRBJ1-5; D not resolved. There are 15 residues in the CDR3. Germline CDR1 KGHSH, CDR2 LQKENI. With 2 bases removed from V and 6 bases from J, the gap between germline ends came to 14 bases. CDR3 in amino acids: CASSPFSGDGQPQHF. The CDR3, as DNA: TGTGCCAGCTCACCATTTTCCGGGGATGGTCAGCCCCAGCATTTT.

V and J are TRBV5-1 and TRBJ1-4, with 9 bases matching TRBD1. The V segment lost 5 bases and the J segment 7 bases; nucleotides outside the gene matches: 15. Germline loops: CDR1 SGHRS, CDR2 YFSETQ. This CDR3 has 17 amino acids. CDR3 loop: CASSPGQGGNFGEKLFF. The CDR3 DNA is TGCGCCAGCAGTCCGGGACAGGGTGGTAACTTTGGTGAAAAACTGTTTTTT.

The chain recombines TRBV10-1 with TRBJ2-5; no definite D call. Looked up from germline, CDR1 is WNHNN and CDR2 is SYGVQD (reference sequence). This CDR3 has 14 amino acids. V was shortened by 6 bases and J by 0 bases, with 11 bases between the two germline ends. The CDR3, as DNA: TGCGCCAGCAGCCCAGACGGGTACCAAGAGACCCAGTACTTC. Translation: CASSPDGYQETQYF.

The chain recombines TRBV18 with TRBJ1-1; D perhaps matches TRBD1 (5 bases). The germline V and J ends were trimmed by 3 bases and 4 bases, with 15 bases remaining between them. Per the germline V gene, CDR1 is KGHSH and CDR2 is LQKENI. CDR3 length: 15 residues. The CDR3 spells CASSPQGLGGTEAFF. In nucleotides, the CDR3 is TGTGCCAGCTCACCCCAGGGCCTCGGGGGCACTGAAGCTTTCTTT.

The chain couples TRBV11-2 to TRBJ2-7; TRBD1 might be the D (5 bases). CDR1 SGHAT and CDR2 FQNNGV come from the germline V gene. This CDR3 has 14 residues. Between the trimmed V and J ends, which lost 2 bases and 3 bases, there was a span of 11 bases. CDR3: CASSLSNQGYEQYF. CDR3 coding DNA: TGTGCCAGCAGCTTAAGTAACCAGGGCTACGAGCAGTACTTC.

CDR3 sequence reads: CASSVLGGVTEAFF. CDR3 coding DNA: TGCGCCAGCAGCGTCCTTGGGGGGGTTACTGAAGCTTTCTTT. The J gene is TRBJ1-1, the V gene TRBV5-1; possible D gene TRBD1, 5 bases. CDR1 and CDR2 from the germline V gene are SGHRS and YFSETQ. The CDR3 totals 14 residues. Trimming took off 4 bases at V and 5 bases at J, with 15 bases between the two ends.

The CDR3 protein is CASSQDGDRGTGELFF. Written as DNA, the CDR3 is TGTGCCAGCAGCCAAGATGGGGACAGGGGAACCGGGGAGCTGTTTTTT. The chain has TRBV4-2 and TRBJ2-2; 10 bases match TRBD1. The trim removed 0 bases at V and 5 bases at J, leaving 3 bases unmatched. This CDR3 comprises 16 residues. CDR1 and CDR2 (germline): LGHNA, YNFKEQ.

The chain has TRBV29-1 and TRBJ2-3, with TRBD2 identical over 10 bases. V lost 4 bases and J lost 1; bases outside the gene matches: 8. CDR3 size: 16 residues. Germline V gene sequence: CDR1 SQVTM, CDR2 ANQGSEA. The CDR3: CSVAGRLAGRTDTQYF. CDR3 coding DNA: TGCAGCGTTGCGGGTCGACTAGCGGGTCGCACAGATACGCAGTATTTT.

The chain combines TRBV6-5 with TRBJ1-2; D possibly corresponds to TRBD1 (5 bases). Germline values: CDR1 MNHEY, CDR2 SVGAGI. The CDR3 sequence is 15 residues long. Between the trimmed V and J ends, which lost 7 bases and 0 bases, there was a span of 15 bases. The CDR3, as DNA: TGTGCCAGCAACCCTGCGGGGCGCTCTAACTATGGCTACACCTTC. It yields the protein CASNPAGRSNYGYTF.

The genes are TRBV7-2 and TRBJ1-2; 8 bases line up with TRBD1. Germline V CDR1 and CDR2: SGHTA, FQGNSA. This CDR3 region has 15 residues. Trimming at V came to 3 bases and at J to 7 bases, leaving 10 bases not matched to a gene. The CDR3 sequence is CASSFQGAGGAGYTF. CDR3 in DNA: TGTGCCAGCAGCTTTCAGGGGGCAGGAGGGGCTGGCTACACCTTC.

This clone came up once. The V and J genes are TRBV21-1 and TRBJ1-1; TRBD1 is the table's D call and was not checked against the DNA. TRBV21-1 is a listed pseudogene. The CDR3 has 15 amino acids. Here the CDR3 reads CASSRWTGGRTEAFF. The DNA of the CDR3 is TGTGCCAGCAGCAGGTGGACAGGAGGGAGGACTGAAGCTTTCTTT.

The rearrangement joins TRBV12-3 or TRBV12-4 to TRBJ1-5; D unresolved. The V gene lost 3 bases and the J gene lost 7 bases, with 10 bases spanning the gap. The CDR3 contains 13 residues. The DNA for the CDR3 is TGTGCCAGCAGTTTGAGGGAGGAACAGCCCCAGCATTTT. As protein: CASSLREEQPQHF.

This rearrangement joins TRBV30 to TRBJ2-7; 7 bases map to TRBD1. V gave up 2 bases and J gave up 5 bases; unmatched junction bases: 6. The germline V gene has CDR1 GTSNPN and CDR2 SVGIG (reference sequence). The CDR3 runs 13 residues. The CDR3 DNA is TGTGCCTGGAGTCCAGGGGGTGGGGACGAGCAGTACTTC. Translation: CAWSPGGGDEQYF.

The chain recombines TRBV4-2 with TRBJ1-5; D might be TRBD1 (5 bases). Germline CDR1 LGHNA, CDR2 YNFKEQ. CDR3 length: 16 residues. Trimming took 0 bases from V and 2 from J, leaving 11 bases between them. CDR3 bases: TGTGCCAGCAGCCAAGATATCAGGGTCGGCAATCAGCCCCAGCATTTT. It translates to CASSQDIRVGNQPQHF.

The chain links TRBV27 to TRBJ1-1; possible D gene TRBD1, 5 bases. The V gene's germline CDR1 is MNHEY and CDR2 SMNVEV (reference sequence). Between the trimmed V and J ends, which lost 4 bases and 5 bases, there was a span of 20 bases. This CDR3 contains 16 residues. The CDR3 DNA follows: TGTGCCAGCAGTTCCTCCCCGTACTTGCGACAGACTGAAGCTTTCTTT. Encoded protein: CASSSSPYLRQTEAFF.

The CDR3 here is CASRPGLAGGNTDTQYF. As DNA, the CDR3 is TGTGCCAGCAGGCCGGGACTAGCGGGAGGTAACACAGATACGCAGTATTTT. J is TRBJ2-3 and V is TRBV5-4, with 15 bases identical to TRBD2. This CDR3 region has 17 residues. Germline V CDR1 and CDR2: SGHNT, YYREEE (reference sequence). The junction had 6 bases not matched to a gene; V was cut back by 5 bases and J by 2 bases. The full variable domain, with the rest looked up from reference TRBV5-4 and TRBJ2-3, is ETGVTQSPTHLIKTRGQQVTLRCSSQSGHNTVSWYQQALGQGPQFIFQYYREEENGRGNFPPRFSGLQFPNYSSELNVNALELDDSALYLCASRPGLAGGNTDTQYFGPGTRLTVL.

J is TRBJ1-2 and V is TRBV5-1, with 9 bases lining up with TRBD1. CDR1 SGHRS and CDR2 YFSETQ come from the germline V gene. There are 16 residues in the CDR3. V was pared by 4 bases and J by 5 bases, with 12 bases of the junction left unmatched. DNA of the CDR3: TGCGCCAGCAGCACCGAAACCCACAGGGGGCGGTATGGCTACACCTTC. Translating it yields CASSTETHRGRYGYTF.

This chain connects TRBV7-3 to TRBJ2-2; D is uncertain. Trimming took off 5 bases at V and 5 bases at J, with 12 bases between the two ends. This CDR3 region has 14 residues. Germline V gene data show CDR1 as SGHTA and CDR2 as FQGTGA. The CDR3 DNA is TGTGCCAGCAGCGCCCAAGCTTGGACCGGGGAGCTGTTTTTT. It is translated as CASSAQAWTGELFF.

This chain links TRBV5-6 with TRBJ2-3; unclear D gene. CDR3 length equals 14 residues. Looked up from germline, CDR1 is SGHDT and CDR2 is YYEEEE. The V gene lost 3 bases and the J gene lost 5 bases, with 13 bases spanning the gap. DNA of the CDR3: TGTGCCAGCAGCTCCTACTTGATCAAAGATACGCAGTATTTT. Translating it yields CASSSYLIKDTQYF.

The CDR3 DNA sequence: TGTGCCAGCAGTGAACAGGGACTGGGGGGTGAGCAGTTCTTC. The encoded protein is CASSEQGLGGEQFF. V is TRBV2 and J is TRBJ2-1, with D tentatively TRBD2 (6 bases). Germline V lookup: CDR1 SNHLY, CDR2 FYNNEI. CDR3 length equals 14 residues. V was cut by 2 bases and J by 9 bases, with 14 bases left in between.

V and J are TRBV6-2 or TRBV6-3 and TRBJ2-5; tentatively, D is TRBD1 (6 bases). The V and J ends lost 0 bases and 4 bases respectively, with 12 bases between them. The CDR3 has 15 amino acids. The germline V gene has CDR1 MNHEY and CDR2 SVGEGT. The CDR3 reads CASSYSQGVSETQYF. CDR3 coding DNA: TGTGCCAGCAGTTACTCACAGGGAGTATCAGAGACCCAGTACTTC.

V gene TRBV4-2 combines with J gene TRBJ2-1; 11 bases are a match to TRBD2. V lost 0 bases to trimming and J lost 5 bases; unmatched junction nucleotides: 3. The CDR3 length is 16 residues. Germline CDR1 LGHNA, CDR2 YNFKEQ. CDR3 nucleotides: TGTGCCAGCAGCCAAGATGGACTAGCGGGTCACAATGAGCAGTTCTTC. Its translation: CASSQDGLAGHNEQFF.

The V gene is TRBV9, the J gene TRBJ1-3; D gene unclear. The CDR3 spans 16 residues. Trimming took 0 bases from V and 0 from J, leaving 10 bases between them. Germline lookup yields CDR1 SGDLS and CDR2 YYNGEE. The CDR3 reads CASSVGGRFSGNTIYF. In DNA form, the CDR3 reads TGTGCCAGCAGCGTAGGAGGGCGCTTCTCTGGAAACACCATATATTTT.